This note documents a single T cell receptor beta chain sequence. The antigen remains undetermined. Trimming took off 5 bases at V and 4 bases at J, with 30 bases between the two ends. Germline CDR1 SGHAT, CDR2 FQNNGV. The CDR3 length is 19 residues. The sample is drawn from a study of T cell responses to AZD1222 COVID-19 vaccine. Findings and limits, study-wide: Vaccination with two AZD1222 doses was followed by a rise in Spike-specific TCR breadth and depth. Only six or seven AZD1222 recipients were seropositive at baseline. Spike was spanned by vaccine-associated CD4 TCRs, with dominance at 160-218 and 743-854.

The protocol was immunoSEQ multiplex PCR, while the TCRdb copy is restricted to in-frame clones and leaves out a portion. The repertoire holds approximately 52,000 clones, with approximately 86% as singletons. Recipients boosted at about 4 weeks or about 12 weeks are pooled. The clonotype comes from an adult who received the AZD1222 COVID-19 vaccine. The V and J genes are TRBV11-2 and TRBJ2-7; maybe TRBD2 (10 bases). The sample in question was peripheral blood, obtained 28 days after the second AZD1222 dose. In nucleotides, the CDR3 is TGTGCCAGCAGCAGGGGACAGGGCCGCCTAGCGGGAGCGTTATACGAGCAGTACTTC. Protein product: CASSRGQGRLAGALYEQYF.